This T cell receptor beta chain was captured in a study of cytomegalovirus exposure and HLA in healthy donors (dated by TCRdb to the late 2010s). Background for the entire study: An earlier analysis of some 620 of the donors reported about 280 Gb of sequence data and approximately 120 million unique TCR beta sequences obtained from approximately 180 million T cells. Roughly 300 gigabases of sequencing data and 70 million to 100 million unique TCR sequences were included in an early release covering several hundred HLA-typed donors. Of the roughly 410 genotyped donors, 80% to 90% were placed in the genetic ancestry cluster associated with self-reported Caucasian donors. The study was designed to test whether signatures of past pathogen exposure could be identified by cataloging public T cell receptors. The study profiled the T cell repertoires of about 640 subjects by immunosequencing and related them to cytomegalovirus serostatus. In addition to the first cohort of approximately 670 subjects, a separate validation cohort of 100 to 150 different subjects was used. High-throughput TCR immunosequencing, statistical association of individual TCRs with disease status, and machine learning were combined to predict cytomegalovirus infection status. In a later analysis, previously published TCR beta repertoires from several hundred donors were re-analyzed and high-resolution HLA genotyping was added so that TCR occurrence patterns could be studied. In the later analysis, no new phenotypic data were used to find candidate immune exposures; instead, reliance was placed on TCR beta sequences and their occurrence across donors. In an earlier analysis of roughly 580 of the donors, high-throughput TCR beta sequencing was used to judge whether each TCR beta V gene segment behaved as functional or pseudogenic. Donor age, sex, ethnicity and CMV serostatus were compiled alongside the repertoire data. In a later genetic analysis, genome-wide SNP genotypes for about 65% of the roughly 700 donors were used, and that subset was treated as a discovery cohort. All discovery cohort repertoires had been generated on a single sequencing platform. HLA typing included class I and class II loci at four-digit resolution. Typing coverage differed by locus: A, B, C, DRB1 and DQB1 were typed in roughly 620-630 donors, DQA1 in 500 to 550, DPA1 in roughly 590, and DPB1 in 450 to 480. About five DR-DQ haplotypes were treated as single units for association and clustering because of strong linkage in the cohort. Among around 400 genotyped donors of the cohort, an average of around 250,000 unique TCR beta nucleotide sequences was sequenced per donor, of which about 19% were non-productive. The investigation overall reported the following: A later analysis found that most CMV-associated TCR beta chains appeared HLA-restricted, with HLA associations seemingly driven largely by CMV exposure. Because counts were too low, roughly 17 rarely observed V segments, including chromosome 9 orphons, were left out of the earlier analysis of a few hundred of the donors. A later analysis reported that several top co-occurrence clusters appeared linked to parvovirus B19, influenza, CMV and Epstein-Barr virus. A total of 150 or so TCR beta chains were listed by the study as associated with cytomegalovirus. CMV serostatus was the only immune exposure information available for the cohort. Because HLA typing was unavailable for some donors at each locus, only the typed subset was used in association tests. An earlier analysis of around 600 of the donors showed that most TCR beta V segments appeared in productive rearrangements either about 87% or about 30% of the time, which broadly matched IMGT annotations. In a later genetic analysis, fewer N-insertions in productive TCRs were reported among donors in an Asian-associated ancestry cluster than the roughly 700-donor mean. In both the original and validation cohorts, the classifier was reported to diagnose cytomegalovirus status with high specificity and sensitivity. In a later analysis, the rate of TCR association differed among HLA loci, with DRB1 alleles having the most associated TCRs and HLA-C alleles having the fewest. Assigning TCR associations to individual alleles was difficult when HLA alleles, especially DR and DQ, strongly co-occurred. In a later analysis, HLA-associated TCR beta chains showed more clonal expansion and lower generation probabilities than non-associated chains that were equally common. A few of the identified cytomegalovirus-associated TCR beta chains were confirmed in vitro to be specific for cytomegalovirus antigens. Across donors, most TCR sequences were observed very rarely, whereas some public TCRs were present in many individuals. Roughly uniform sequencing depth across donors was assumed in presence/absence analyses, although this assumption may not hold. Correlated functional status among segregating V segments might be attributable to linkage disequilibrium, but an unknown experimental factor could not be ruled out. A further reported finding was that TCR beta sequences accurately predicted the HLA-A and HLA-B alleles for most subjects in the first cohort. In this cohort, only TCR beta chains were sequenced, and detectable features were limited by the absence of alpha or paired-chain data. The 87-base-pair reads could not distinguish some IMGT-functional V segments, including TRBV6-2 and TRBV6-3, so those segments were excluded. The authors suggested that the approach could potentially be generalized to other disease states and immunological phenotypes. A later genetic analysis associated a missense DCLRE1C variant with V-gene and J-gene trimming of TCR beta chains, and an independent cohort replicated the association. A cluster of highly shared sequence variants was judged likely to represent a technical artifact of the sequencing pipeline. Specific HLA alleles were associated with 18,000 or so TCR beta sequences at a false discovery rate of 0.05 in a later analysis.

On this clone: The antigen it recognizes is unknown. One base away there is no much larger clone; base qualities are not given.

As encoded in the germline V gene, CDR1 is MGHRA while CDR2 is YSYEKL. At the junction V is shortened by 4 bases and J by 0 bases, with 16 bases in between. Counted from cysteine to phenylalanine, this CDR3 has 17 amino acids. This entry keeps only the CDR3 DNA: 51 bases, framed from base 1. The cohort was made up of about 670 healthy bone marrow donors. At the time of sampling, all cohort members were nominally healthy, though unrecorded immune exposures were likely present. The donor was CMV seropositive and belonged to the group of 250 to 350 seropositive cohort members. A peripheral blood sample was provided by each donor, and peripheral blood mononuclear cells were used for TCR beta sequencing. Genomic DNA was extracted from the blood cell samples with the Qiagen DNeasy Blood Extraction Kit. Receptors were amplified or captured by the immunoSEQ multiplex PCR assay. For the multiplex PCR, a mixture combining 60 forward primers for TCR Vbeta segments and 13 reverse primers for TCR Jbeta segments was used. The CDR3 region of rearranged TCR beta genes was amplified from genomic DNA with a multiplex PCR assay. The amplified TCR beta libraries were sequenced on the Illumina HiSeq System as 87-base-pair reads. The authors' pipeline ran thus. A later analysis tallied approximately 87 million unique TCR beta chains across the 600 to 700 repertoires, and approximately 11 million of those chains were shared by two or more donors. Raw reads were error-corrected and collapsed into unique sequences with a nearest-neighbor algorithm that merged closely related sequences to remove PCR and sequencing errors. To assign V, D and J gene segments, CDR3 sequences were aligned to IMGT reference sequences. For a sequence to be retained, a match of at least six nucleotides to both a V gene segment and a J gene segment was required. A rearrangement was called productive if the CDR3 had no stop codons and remained in frame with V and J, and every other rearrangement was called non-productive. Following IMGT convention, CDR3 was defined as the stretch from the second conserved V-encoded cysteine up to the conserved J-encoded phenylalanine. Sequences without an unambiguous match to a single V gene segment were excluded from the earlier analysis of 500 to 700 of the donors. An earlier analysis of several hundred of the donors classified V segments as functional when productive rearrangements were above 56.7% and as segregating when the standard deviation between donors was above 5%. A statistical classification framework was developed to diagnose cytomegalovirus status using the catalog of TCR beta chain sequences. A later analysis assigned V and J genes by comparing TCR nucleotide sequences with IMGT/GENE-DB human TR gene sequences. Using the TCRdist pipeline, a later analysis assigned CDR3 sequences along with most-parsimonious VDJ recombination scenarios. In a later analysis, each TCR beta chain was defined by its CDR3 amino acid sequence together with its V-gene family, and reads without a unique V-gene family were excluded. As a way to deal with suspected cross-contamination and a sequencing artifact, a later analysis dropped under 600 nucleotide sequences that were highly shared and had low generation probability. In a later analysis, a clonal expansion index was calculated for each public chain from normalized within-repertoire ranks of inferred template counts. In a later analysis, generation probabilities were computed with a VDJ recombination model fitted to out-of-frame rearrangements, and the resulting probabilities were checked against IGoR. Hypergeometric tests were used in a later analysis to score TCR-TCR, TCR-HLA and TCR-CMV co-occurrence, with a repertoire-size bias correction applied to the TCR pairs. In a later analysis, false discovery rates were estimated by permuting HLA or CMV assignments 20 times. In a later analysis, co-occurring TCRs were grouped using DBSCAN, with TCRdist sequence similarity added in when clustering inside HLA-allele-positive subsets. Repertoires with fewer than 30,000 or more than 120,000 public chains, plus five repertoires with anomalous nucleotide sharing, were excluded from co-occurrence clustering. Here the immuneACCESS table is served through TCRdb, limited to in-frame sequences with V and J called. Missing clones are a known gap in these copies; in checked studies unresolved V genes cover under half, and the rest lacks a known reason. V and J calls and clone size are those listed in that table; D and trimming were worked out from the DNA. The sample table holds 190,000 or so clones, of which approximately 80% were seen once. The ten largest make up roughly 10% of the sample.

The chain is assembled from TRBV4-1 and TRBJ1-3; TRBD1 could be the D gene, as 5 bases match. The clonotype comes from a woman in her forties or fifties in good health and CMV-seropositive. Sequences were obtained from PBMCs. The nucleotides are TGCGCCAGCAGCCGGGCAGGGCTGGTCTTCTCTGGAAACACCATATATTTT. Translated, it gives CASSRAGLVFSGNTIYF.